This T cell receptor (beta chain) came from a study of T cell responses to AZD1222 COVID-19 vaccine. Overall study results and limits: Donors were largely white British and mainly female; clonal diversity was possibly underestimated. The number of AZD1222 recipients seropositive at baseline was only five or six.

About this clone itself: Antigen: not known.

With 0 bases removed from V and 5 bases from J, the gap between germline ends came to 7 bases. CDR1 MNHEY and CDR2 SVGAGI come from the germline V gene. This CDR3 contains 13 residues. The table came from immunoSEQ multiplex PCR; TCRdb's copy has only in-frame clones and leaves some out. The sample shows 140,000 or so clones, around 83% of them seen only once. Material: peripheral blood, obtained 28 days after the second AZD1222 dose. The rearrangement links TRBV6-5 to TRBJ1-1; D uncertain. The origin of this receptor is an adult who received the AZD1222 COVID-19 vaccine. CDR3 sequence (DNA): TGTGCCAGCAGTTACTCGAAAGTGACTGAAGCTTTCTTT. Its translation: CASSYSKVTEAFF.